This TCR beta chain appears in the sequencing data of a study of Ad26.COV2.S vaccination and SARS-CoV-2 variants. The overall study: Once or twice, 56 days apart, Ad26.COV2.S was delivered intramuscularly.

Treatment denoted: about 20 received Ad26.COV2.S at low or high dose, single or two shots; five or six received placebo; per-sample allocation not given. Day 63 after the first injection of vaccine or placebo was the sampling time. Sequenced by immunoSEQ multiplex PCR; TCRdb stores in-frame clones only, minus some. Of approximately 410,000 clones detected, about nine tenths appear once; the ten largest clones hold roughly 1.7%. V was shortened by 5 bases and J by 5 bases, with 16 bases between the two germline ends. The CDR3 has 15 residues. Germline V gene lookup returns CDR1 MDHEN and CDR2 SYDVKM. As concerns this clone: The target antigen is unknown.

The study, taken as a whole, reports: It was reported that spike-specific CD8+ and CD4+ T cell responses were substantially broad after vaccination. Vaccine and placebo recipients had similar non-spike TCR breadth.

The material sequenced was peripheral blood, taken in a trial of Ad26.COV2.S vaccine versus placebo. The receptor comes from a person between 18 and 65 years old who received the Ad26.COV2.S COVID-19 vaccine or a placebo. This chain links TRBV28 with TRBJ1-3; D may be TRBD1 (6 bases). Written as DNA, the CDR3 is TGTGCCAGCAGTCTAGGGGGGGACCTCCGAAACACCATATATTTT. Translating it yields CASSLGGDLRNTIYF.